The 21 T cell receptor beta chains listed next were all sequenced from one sample in a study of OX40 agonist ivuxolimab in advanced cancers. Libraries were prepared by immunoSEQ multiplex PCR; TCRdb keeps only in-frame clonotypes and omits some of them. The table includes fewer than 85,000 clones, about nine tenths detected once. This material consisted of CD4+ or CD8+ T cells sorted from blood, taken in a trial of the OX40 agonist ivuxolimab. The receptors were gathered from an adult with an advanced solid tumor such as melanoma, head and neck, liver or kidney cancer.

The chain uses TRBV7-2 and TRBJ2-7; 9 nucleotides align to TRBD1. V lost 4 bases, J lost 5 bases, and 15 bases stayed unmatched. Germline-derived CDR1 and CDR2 are SGHTA and FQGNSA. The CDR3 length is 17 residues. CDR3: CASSSMYPGTGSDEQYF. In DNA, the CDR3 is TGTGCCAGCAGCTCAATGTACCCGGGGACAGGGTCTGACGAGCAGTACTTC.

The J gene is TRBJ1-5, the V gene TRBV5-1, with D unresolved. V shed 1 base and J shed 4 bases, with 6 bases lying between them. The CDR3 spans 13 residues. CDR1 and CDR2 (germline): SGHRS, YFSETQ. DNA for the CDR3: TGCGCCAGCAGCTTGTCAGGTAATCAGCCCCAGCATTTT. This sequence encodes CASSLSGNQPQHF.

The rearrangement joins TRBV7-8 to TRBJ1-1; D uncertain. The germline V gene encodes CDR1 SGHVS and CDR2 FQNEAQ. The CDR3 consists of 13 residues. The V gene lost 2 bases and the J gene lost 1 base, with 5 bases spanning the gap. The CDR3 DNA sequence: TGTGCCAGCAGCTTACGCGCGAACACTGAAGCTTTCTTT. Translation: CASSLRANTEAFF.

The J gene is TRBJ1-1, the V gene TRBV11-2; 11 positions match TRBD1. This CDR3 comprises 14 residues. Germline CDR1 reads SGHAT; CDR2 reads FQNNGV. J gave up 5 bases and V 5 bases, and 4 bases lay outside the gene matches. CDR3: CASSPDRGLTEAFF. CDR3 sequence (DNA): TGTGCCAGCAGCCCGGACAGGGGGCTTACTGAAGCTTTCTTT.

The rearrangement uses TRBV4-1 and TRBJ2-7; TRBD2 matches at 13 bases. Trimming at V came to 1 base and at J to 1 base, leaving 1 base not matched to a gene. The CDR3 consists of 16 residues. Looked up from germline, CDR1 is MGHRA and CDR2 is YSYEKL. In nucleotides, the CDR3 is TGCGCCAGCAGCCAAGTGGGACTAGCGGGGTCCTACGAGCAGTACTTC. Protein: CASSQVGLAGSYEQYF.

The rearrangement uses TRBV11-3 and TRBJ1-5; no definite D call. The CDR3 runs 13 residues. Between the trimmed V and J ends, which lost 5 bases and 3 bases, there was a span of 8 bases. The germline gives CDR1 SGHNT, CDR2 YENEEA. DNA for the CDR3: TGTGCCAGCAGCCCAGAACCCAATCAGCCCCAGCATTTT. Translated, it gives CASSPEPNQPQHF.

This clone was observed once. The chain couples TRBV29-1 to TRBJ1-5; weak D call: TRBD1 (5 bases). The CDR3 is made up of 15 amino acids. V was clipped by 6 bases and J by 5 bases, with 20 bases between them. The germline gives CDR1 SQVTM, CDR2 ANQGSEA. The CDR3 sequence: CSVKGGAGEDQPQHF. CDR3 coding DNA: TGCAGCGTAAAGGGCGGGGCGGGGGAGGATCAGCCCCAGCATTTT.

V usage is TRBV19 and J usage is TRBJ1-4; D is undetermined. The V and J ends lost 4 bases and 4 bases respectively, with 7 bases between them. This CDR3 contains 13 residues. Looked up from germline, CDR1 is LNHDA and CDR2 is SQIVND (reference sequence). CDR3 residues: CASSTQVNEKLFF. The CDR3 DNA sequence: TGTGCCAGTAGTACCCAGGTTAATGAAAAACTGTTTTTT.

The rearrangement uses TRBV7-3 and TRBJ2-1; the match to TRBD2 covers 11 bases. J gave up 2 bases and V 3 bases, and 12 bases lay outside the gene matches. This CDR3 is built from 19 residues. Germline loops: CDR1 SGHTA, CDR2 FQGTGA. The chain's CDR3 is CASSFNSGGVQLTYNEQFF. The DNA for the CDR3 is TGTGCCAGCAGCTTTAATAGCGGGGGGGTCCAATTGACCTACAATGAGCAGTTCTTC.

CDR3 DNA: TGTGCCAGCAGTTTCGGCCCCACCGGGGAGCTGTTTTTT. Amino acids: CASSFGPTGELFF. The V call is TRBV28, the J call TRBJ2-2; no clear D. CDR3 length: 13 residues. Germline CDR1 MDHEN, CDR2 SYDVKM. The ends were cut back, 3 bases at V and 4 bases at J, with 6 bases in the middle.

This chain connects TRBV7-2 to TRBJ2-7, with TRBD2 identical over 7 bases. V was clipped by 4 bases and J by 4 bases; unmatched bases: 10. The V gene's germline CDR1 is SGHTA and CDR2 FQGNSA. This CDR3 spans 15 amino acids. Here the CDR3 reads CASSSERGMGYEQYF. In DNA, the CDR3 is TGTGCCAGCAGCTCCGAGCGGGGTATGGGGTACGAGCAGTACTTC.

The chain joins TRBV5-1 to TRBJ2-7; D is unclear. Germline-derived CDR1 and CDR2 are SGHRS and YFSETQ. There are 16 residues in the CDR3. The ends were cut back, 4 bases at V and 5 bases at J, with 22 bases in the middle. The CDR3 sequence: CASSRVARPSYDEQYF. In DNA, the CDR3 is TGCGCCAGCAGCCGGGTCGCTAGGCCCTCGTACGACGAGCAGTACTTC.

The chain employs TRBV28 and TRBJ2-2; D is perhaps TRBD2 (6 bases). The germline V gene encodes CDR1 MDHEN and CDR2 SYDVKM. This CDR3 spans 17 amino acids. Trimming left V 6 bases short and J 5 bases short, with 22 bases between. The CDR3 is CASSYLSSTGVTGELFF. DNA for the CDR3: TGTGCCAGCAGCTACCTTAGCTCGACGGGGGTAACCGGGGAGCTGTTTTTT.

The J gene is TRBJ1-5, the V gene TRBV19; the D gene is possibly TRBD1 (5 bases). The CDR3 is 15 residues long. Trimming took 3 bases from V and 0 from J, leaving 9 bases between them. Germline V CDR1 and CDR2: LNHDA, SQIVND (reference sequence). CDR3 protein: CASSMGGYSNQPQHF. In DNA, the CDR3 is TGTGCCAGTAGTATGGGGGGGTATAGCAATCAGCCCCAGCATTTT.

This sequence joins TRBV18 and TRBJ1-4; 7 bases agree with TRBD1. With V trimmed by 3 bases and J by 6 bases, 4 bases remained unmatched. Germline CDR1 reads KGHSH; CDR2 reads LQKENI. CDR3 length: 14 residues. Here the CDR3 DNA reads TGTGCCAGCTCACCGGAGGGGGCTCATGAAAAACTGTTTTTT. Its protein is CASSPEGAHEKLFF.

The chain is built from TRBV11-3 and TRBJ2-1, with 11 bases that match TRBD2. V trimming: 6 bases; J trimming: 0 bases; junction bases outside the gene matches: 7. The CDR3 loop spans 17 amino acids. The germline gives CDR1 SGHNT, CDR2 YENEEA. The CDR3 spells CASRKTSGVSSYNEQFF. CDR3 in DNA: TGTGCCAGCAGAAAGACTAGCGGGGTAAGCTCCTACAATGAGCAGTTCTTC.

The chain has TRBV9 and TRBJ2-7; 7 bases fit TRBD2. Trimming cost V 3 bases and J 0 bases; bases outside gene matches: 3. This CDR3 comprises 14 residues. Germline CDR1 reads SGDLS; CDR2 reads YYNGEE. CDR3 in amino acids: CASSATSVSYEQYF. CDR3 DNA: TGTGCCAGCAGCGCCACTAGCGTCTCCTACGAGCAGTACTTC.

The chain recombines TRBV29-1 with TRBJ2-5, with 7 bases identical to TRBD2. CDR1 SQVTM and CDR2 ANQGSEA come from the germline V gene. V lost 8 bases to trimming and J lost 5 bases; unmatched junction nucleotides: 8. The CDR3 is 12 amino acids. The CDR3 loop reads CSPWGRDETQYF. DNA of the CDR3: TGCAGCCCCTGGGGGAGGGACGAGACCCAGTACTTC.

This sequence joins TRBV7-9 and TRBJ2-4, with D perhaps TRBD1 (5 bases). CDR3 length: 15 amino acids. Between the trimmed V and J ends, which lost 1 base and 8 bases, there was a span of 15 bases. Germline lookup yields CDR1 SEHNR and CDR2 FQNEAQ (reference sequence). CDR3 region: CASSLDSLGVDIQYF. CDR3 sequence (DNA): TGTGCCAGCAGCTTAGACTCTCTAGGGGTCGACATTCAGTACTTC.

The chain is built from TRBV2 and TRBJ2-1; tentative D call: TRBD2 (6 bases). Germline V gene sequence: CDR1 SNHLY, CDR2 FYNNEI. The CDR3 length is 13 residues. Trimming cost V 3 bases and J 4 bases, with 7 bases left between them. The CDR3 spells CASSDGLYNEQFF. In DNA form, the CDR3 reads TGTGCCAGCAGTGACGGACTATACAATGAGCAGTTCTTC. The variable domain in full, completed from reference TRBV2 and TRBJ2-1, reads EPEVTQTPSHQVTQMGQEVILRCVPISNHLYFYWYRQILGQKVEFLVSFYNNEISEKSEIFDDQFSVERPDGSNFTLKIRSTKLEDSAMYFCASSDGLYNEQFFGPGTRLTVL.

The V gene is TRBV27, the J gene TRBJ2-3; D gene ambiguous. From germline, CDR1 is MNHEY and CDR2 SMNVEV (reference sequence). The CDR3 is made up of 13 amino acids. The V gene lost 4 bases and the J gene lost 8 bases, with 13 bases spanning the gap. The CDR3 bases are TGTGCCAGCAGTTACGGGTGGGGAAGTACGCAGTATTTT. Residues: CASSYGWGSTQYF.